The source of this T cell receptor beta chain is a study of T cells after yellow fever vaccination. This CDR3 is built from 11 residues. Trimming removed 6 bases from V and 5 bases from J, with 7 bases in between. Germline V gives CDR1 DFQATT, CDR2 SNEGSKA (reference sequence). In this sample, this clonotype turned up a few times. TCRdb reprocessed the 5' RACE reads via MiXCR and lists one record per CDR3 protein. Here the sample spans 500,000 to 650,000 distinct CDR3 sequences, about 12% being singletons. The chain has TRBV20-1 and TRBJ2-2, with unresolved D. This specimen was PBMCs, taken on the day of the yellow fever booster vaccination. This TCR was sampled from a man aged 25-45 years who received the YFV17D yellow fever vaccine. The CDR3 reads CSALSTGELFF. DNA of the CDR3: TGCAGTGCCCTGTCTACCGGGGAGCTGTTTTTT.